This passage covers 20 T cell receptor beta chains from one sample sequenced in a study of cytomegalovirus exposure and HLA in healthy donors. The PCR ran on 60 Vbeta and 13 Jbeta primers. Clones were read by immunoSEQ multiplex PCR, and TCRdb kept only the in-frame ones, dropping some. The data contain under 150,000 clones, around 78% of them singletons. The sequenced sample was PBMCs. These receptors were collected from a middle-aged man in good health and CMV-seropositive.

The chain links TRBV27 to TRBJ2-7, with TRBD2 matching over 7 bases. Germline CDR1 reads MNHEY; CDR2 reads SMNVEV (reference sequence). CDR3 length: 14 residues. V lost 6 bases to trimming and J lost 7 bases; unmatched junction nucleotides: 12. The CDR3 sequence is CASSPMGRAGEQYF. The CDR3 nucleotides read TGTGCCAGCAGCCCTATGGGGAGGGCCGGAGAGCAGTACTTC.

The V call is TRBV6-1, the J call TRBJ1-2; no clear D gene. Trimming cost V 7 bases and J 4 bases, with 13 bases left between them. Germline assignment: CDR1 MNHNS and CDR2 SASEGT. There are 13 residues in the CDR3. CDR3 in amino acids: CASMPGSAYGYTF. CDR3 in DNA: TGTGCCAGCATGCCGGGGAGTGCCTATGGCTACACCTTC.

The J gene is TRBJ2-5, the V gene TRBV5-1, with 7 positions matching TRBD1. Matching the DNA end better, TRBJ2-7 makes the J call doubtful. Germline V gene sequence: CDR1 SGHRS, CDR2 YFSETQ. The CDR3 runs 15 residues. CDR3 bases: TGCGCCAGCAGCTACTCCGACAGGGAGACCTACGAGCAGTACTTC. Residues: CASSYSDRETYEQYF.

Turning to this clone: The germline gene is not matched at one end of the junction; a read error may be the cause. This specimen includes other DNA sequences encoding the same CDR3. The chain joins TRBV27 to TRBJ2-2, with unresolved D. Germline V lookup: CDR1 MNHEY, CDR2 SMNVEV (reference sequence). The CDR3 sequence is 11 residues long. This CDR3 reads CASSSGGELFF. CDR3 DNA sequence: TGCGCCAGCAGCTCGGGCGGGGAGCTGTTTTTT.

This chain joins TRBV9 and TRBJ2-7, with 8 bases matching TRBD1. Per the germline V gene, CDR1 is SGDLS and CDR2 is YYNGEE. CDR3 length: 15 amino acids. V was clipped by 4 bases and J by 4 bases; unmatched bases: 10. CDR3 amino acids: CASSPQTGDLYEQYF. The CDR3 coding sequence is TGTGCCAGCAGCCCCCAGACAGGGGACTTATACGAGCAGTACTTC.

This clone was picked up a small number of times. The chain joins TRBV18 to TRBJ2-5; 9 bases are shared with TRBD1. The end of the DNA is better explained by TRBJ2-7, so the J call may be wrong. The germline gives CDR1 KGHSH, CDR2 LQKENI. The CDR3 is 14 amino acids. This chain's CDR3 is CASSPDRGFDEQYF. The CDR3 region has the DNA TGTGCCAGCTCGCCGGACAGGGGCTTCGACGAGCAGTACTTC.

V and J are TRBV2 and TRBJ2-5; possible D gene TRBD1, 6 bases. Near its end, the DNA agrees better with TRBJ2-7, so the J call may be wrong. This CDR3 is built from 13 residues. Germline V gives CDR1 SNHLY, CDR2 FYNNEI. The CDR3 sequence is CASSTQGFYEQYF. The CDR3 nucleotides are TGTGCCAGCAGTACCCAGGGGTTCTACGAGCAGTACTTC.

The V call is TRBV2, the J call TRBJ1-1; D gene ambiguous. The CDR3 has 14 amino acids. The V gene's germline CDR1 is SNHLY and CDR2 FYNNEI. Trimming removed 1 base from V and 1 base from J, with 7 bases in between. CDR3 in amino acids: CASSEGRGNTEAFF. The CDR3 DNA reads TGTGCCAGCAGTGAAGGAAGAGGGAACACTGAAGCTTTCTTT.

The chain links TRBV5-1 to TRBJ2-6; D is possibly TRBD2 (7 bases). This CDR3 comprises 17 residues. Germline V CDR1 and CDR2: SGHRS, YFSETQ. V lost 4 bases and J 0 bases, leaving 14 bases between the germline ends. The chain's CDR3 is CASSTGGAHSGANVLTF. CDR3 in DNA: TGCGCCAGCAGCACTGGGGGGGCCCACTCTGGGGCCAACGTCCTGACTTTC.

V usage is TRBV30 and J usage is TRBJ2-5; possible D gene TRBD2, 5 bases. This CDR3 has 16 amino acids. Germline values: CDR1 GTSNPN, CDR2 SVGIG (reference sequence). Trimming took 0 bases from V and 0 from J, leaving 14 bases between them. The DNA for the CDR3 is TGTGCCTGGAGTGTACCGGAGGTTGAGTACCAAGAGACCCAGTACTTC. Amino acids: CAWSVPEVEYQETQYF.

The table lists this clone with a few counts. The V call is TRBV27, the J call TRBJ1-2; the D is unclear. Germline V lookup: CDR1 MNHEY, CDR2 SMNVEV (reference sequence). The germline V and J ends were trimmed by 6 bases and 9 bases, with 14 bases remaining between them. This CDR3 spans 12 amino acids. The CDR3 sequence: CASREAGKRYTF. DNA of the CDR3: TGTGCCAGCAGAGAGGCGGGGAAGCGCTACACCTTC.

This clone appeared once. The chain has TRBV7-3 and TRBJ2-3; no reliable D call. This CDR3 has 15 residues. Germline CDR1 reads SGHTA; CDR2 reads FQGTGA. V was trimmed by 1 base and J by 4 bases, leaving 12 bases between them. The DNA of the CDR3 is TGTGCCAGCAGCTTAAGAGGTTTTCGGTCAGATACGCAGTATTTT. It is translated as CASSLRGFRSDTQYF.

The genes are TRBV18 and TRBJ2-4; perhaps TRBD1 as D (5 bases). CDR1 and CDR2 from the germline V gene are KGHSH and LQKENI. The CDR3 has 16 amino acids. The V gene lost 1 base and the J gene lost 1 base, with 11 bases spanning the gap. In DNA form, the CDR3 reads TGTGCCAGCTCACCACAGGGGAACCCGGCCAAAAACATTCAGTACTTC. It specifies CASSPQGNPAKNIQYF. Looking up the rest from reference TRBV18 and TRBJ2-4 gives the full variable domain: NAGVMQNPRHLVRRRGQEARLRCSPMKGHSHVYWYRQLPEEGLKFMVYLQKENIIDESGMPKERFSAEFPKEGPSILRIQQVVRGDSAAYFCASSPQGNPAKNIQYFGAGTRLSVL.

This chain links TRBV5-5 with TRBJ2-7; tentative D call: TRBD1 (6 bases). The CDR3 sequence is 14 residues long. Germline V gene lookup returns CDR1 SGHKS and CDR2 YYEKEE (reference sequence). V lost 0 bases and J 4 bases, leaving 11 bases between the germline ends. DNA of the CDR3: TGTGCCAGCAGCTTGGTCCCGGACAGATACGAGCAGTACTTC. The encoded protein is CASSLVPDRYEQYF.

The sample holds a few counts of this clone. This chain joins TRBV30 and TRBJ1-3; D call uncertain. Germline assignment: CDR1 GTSNPN and CDR2 SVGIG (reference sequence). The CDR3 extends over 13 amino acids. V lost 2 bases to trimming and J lost 7 bases, with 12 bases between them. The CDR3 nucleotides are TGTGCCTGGAGTTTCCATTCAGCGAACACCATATATTTT. Its translation is CAWSFHSANTIYF.

The chain carries TRBV7-2 and TRBJ1-2; 8 bases are shared with TRBD1. The CDR3 covers 14 residues. In germline, CDR1 is SGHTA, CDR2 FQGNSA. V gave up 5 bases and J gave up 3 bases; unmatched junction bases: 5. The CDR3 nucleotides read TGTGCCAGCAGCACACTGACAGGGGACTATGGCTACACCTTC. Protein: CASSTLTGDYGYTF.

This chain uses TRBV27 with TRBJ1-5, with 10 bases lining up with TRBD1. This CDR3 has 16 residues. In germline, CDR1 is MNHEY, CDR2 SMNVEV (reference sequence). The ends lost 5 bases at V and 1 base at J; junction bases unmatched: 5. The CDR3 region is CASSRRQGASNQPQHF. In nucleotides, the CDR3 is TGTGCCAGCAGTCGGCGACAGGGGGCAAGCAATCAGCCCCAGCATTTT.

The CDR3 DNA follows: TGCGCCAGCAGCTTGGGTCGGGGGGCGCATGGCTACACCTTC. It encodes CASSLGRGAHGYTF. This sequence joins TRBV5-1 and TRBJ1-2, with D possibly matching TRBD1 (6 bases). Germline CDR1 SGHRS, CDR2 YFSETQ. V lost 0 bases and J lost 6, with 12 bases in between. The CDR3 consists of 14 residues.

This sequence joins TRBV28 and TRBJ1-2; no reliable D call. Trimming left V 2 bases short and J 4 bases short, with 8 bases between. The V gene's germline CDR1 is MDHEN and CDR2 SYDVKM. This CDR3 is built from 13 residues. The CDR3 spells CASSLAVFYGYTF. CDR3 coding DNA: TGTGCCAGCAGTTTAGCGGTTTTCTATGGCTACACCTTC.

V and J are TRBV13 and TRBJ1-2, with TRBD1 matching over 9 bases. The CDR3 extends over 15 amino acids. The J segment lost 8 bases and the V segment lost 2 bases, leaving 9 bases of the junction unmatched. The germline CDR1 and CDR2 sequences are PRHDT and FYEKMQ (reference sequence). This chain's CDR3 is CASSLRDRESFGYTF. DNA of the CDR3: TGTGCCAGCAGCTTACGGGACAGGGAGTCGTTCGGCTACACCTTC. Based on the CDR3 plus reference TRBV13 and TRBJ1-2, the full variable domain is AAGVIQSPRHLIKEKRETATLKCYPIPRHDTVYWYQQGPGQDPQFLISFYEKMQSDKGSIPDRFSAQQFSDYHSELNMSSLELGDSALYFCASSLRDRESFGYTFGSGTRLTVV.